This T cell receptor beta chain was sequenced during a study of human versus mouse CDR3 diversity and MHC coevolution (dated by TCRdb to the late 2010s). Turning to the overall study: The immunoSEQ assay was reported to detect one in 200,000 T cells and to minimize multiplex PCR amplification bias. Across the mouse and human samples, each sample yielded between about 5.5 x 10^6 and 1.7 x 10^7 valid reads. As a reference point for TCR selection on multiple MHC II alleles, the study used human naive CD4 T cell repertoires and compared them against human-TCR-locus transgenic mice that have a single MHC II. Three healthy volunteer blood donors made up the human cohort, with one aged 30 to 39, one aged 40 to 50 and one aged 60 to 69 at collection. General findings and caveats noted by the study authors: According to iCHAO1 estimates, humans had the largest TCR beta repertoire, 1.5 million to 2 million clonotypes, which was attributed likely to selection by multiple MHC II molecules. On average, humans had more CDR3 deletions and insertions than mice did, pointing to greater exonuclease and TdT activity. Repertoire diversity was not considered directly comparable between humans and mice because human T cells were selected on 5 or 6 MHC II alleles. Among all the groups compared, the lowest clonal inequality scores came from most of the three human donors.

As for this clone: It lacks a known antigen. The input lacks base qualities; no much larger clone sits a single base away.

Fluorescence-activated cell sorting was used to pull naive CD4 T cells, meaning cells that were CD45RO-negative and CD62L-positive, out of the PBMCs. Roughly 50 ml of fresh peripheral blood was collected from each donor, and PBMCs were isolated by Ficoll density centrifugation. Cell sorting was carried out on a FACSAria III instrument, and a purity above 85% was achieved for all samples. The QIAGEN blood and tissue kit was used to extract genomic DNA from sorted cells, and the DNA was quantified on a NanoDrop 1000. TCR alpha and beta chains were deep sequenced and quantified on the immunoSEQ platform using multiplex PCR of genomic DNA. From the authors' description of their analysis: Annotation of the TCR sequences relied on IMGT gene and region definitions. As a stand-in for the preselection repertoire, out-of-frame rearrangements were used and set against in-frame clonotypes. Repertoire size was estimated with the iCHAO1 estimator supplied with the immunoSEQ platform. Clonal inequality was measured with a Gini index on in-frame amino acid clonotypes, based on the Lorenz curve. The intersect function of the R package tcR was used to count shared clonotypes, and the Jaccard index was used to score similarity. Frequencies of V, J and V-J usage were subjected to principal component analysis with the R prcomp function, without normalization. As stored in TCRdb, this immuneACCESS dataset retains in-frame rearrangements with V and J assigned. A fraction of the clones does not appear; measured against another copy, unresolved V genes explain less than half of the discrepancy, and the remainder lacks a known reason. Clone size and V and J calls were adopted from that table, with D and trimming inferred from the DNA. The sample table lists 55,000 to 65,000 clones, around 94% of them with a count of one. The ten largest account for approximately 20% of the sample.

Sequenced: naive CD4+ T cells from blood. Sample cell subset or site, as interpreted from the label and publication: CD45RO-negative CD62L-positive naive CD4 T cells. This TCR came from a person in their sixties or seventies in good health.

CDR3 region: CASSTGQGTQTNEKLFF. The base sequence is TGTGCCAGCAGCACAGGACAGGGGACTCAAACTAATGAAAAACTGTTTTTT. This chain joins TRBV5-4 to TRBJ1-4; 9 middle bases align to TRBD1. The germline V end is reduced by 4 bases and the J end by 1 base; junction bases left unmatched: 8. The cysteine opens and the phenylalanine closes a CDR3 of 17 amino acids. The kept DNA is CDR3 alone, 51 bases in frame from the first base. CDR1 and CDR2 are drawn from the germline V gene (reference sequence): SGHNT, YYREEE.